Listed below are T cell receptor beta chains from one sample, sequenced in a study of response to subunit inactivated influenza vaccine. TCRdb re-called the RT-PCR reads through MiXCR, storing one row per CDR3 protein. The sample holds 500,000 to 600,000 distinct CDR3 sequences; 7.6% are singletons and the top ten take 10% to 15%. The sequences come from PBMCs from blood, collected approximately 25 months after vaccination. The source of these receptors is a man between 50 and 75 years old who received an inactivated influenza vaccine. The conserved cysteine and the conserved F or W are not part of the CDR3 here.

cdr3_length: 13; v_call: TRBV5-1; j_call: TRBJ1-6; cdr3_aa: ASSYGWGSESPLH
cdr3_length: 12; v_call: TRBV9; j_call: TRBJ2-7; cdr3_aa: ASSVSTKDYEQY
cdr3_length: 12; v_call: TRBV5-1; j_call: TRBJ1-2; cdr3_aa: ASSPAGGDYGYT
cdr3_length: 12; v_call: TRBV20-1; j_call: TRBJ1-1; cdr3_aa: SARRIRGNTEAF
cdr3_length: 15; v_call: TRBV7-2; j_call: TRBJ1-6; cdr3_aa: ASSPQSGSSYNSPLH
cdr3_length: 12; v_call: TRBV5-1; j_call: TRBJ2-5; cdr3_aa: ASSRESMGETQY
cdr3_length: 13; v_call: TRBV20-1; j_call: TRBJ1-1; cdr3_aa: SARYPAGANTEAF
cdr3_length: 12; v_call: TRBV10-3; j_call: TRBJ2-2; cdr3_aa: AISLPGNTGELF
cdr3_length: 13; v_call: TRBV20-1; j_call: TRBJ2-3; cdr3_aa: SASSGTASTDTQY
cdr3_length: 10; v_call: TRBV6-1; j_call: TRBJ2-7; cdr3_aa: ASSERGVEQY
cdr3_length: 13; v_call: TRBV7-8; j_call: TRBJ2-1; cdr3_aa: ASSWVRRSYNEQF
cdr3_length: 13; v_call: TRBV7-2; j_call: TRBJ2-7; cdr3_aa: ASSSLGLTAYEQY
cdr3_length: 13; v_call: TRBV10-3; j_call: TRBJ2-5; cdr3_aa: AISEPGLAQETQY
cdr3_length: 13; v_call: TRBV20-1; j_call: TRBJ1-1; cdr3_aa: SAPLGAIRDTEAF
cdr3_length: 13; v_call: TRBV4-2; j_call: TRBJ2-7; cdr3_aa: ASSPPGQGIHEQY
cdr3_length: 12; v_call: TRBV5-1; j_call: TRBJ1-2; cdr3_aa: ASGAEDRYYGYT
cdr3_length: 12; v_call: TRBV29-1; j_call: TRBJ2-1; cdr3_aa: SVGTSVFYNEQF
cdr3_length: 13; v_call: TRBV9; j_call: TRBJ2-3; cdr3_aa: ASSLGPEGTDTQY
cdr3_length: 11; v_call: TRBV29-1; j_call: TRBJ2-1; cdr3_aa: SVDGQGGDEQF
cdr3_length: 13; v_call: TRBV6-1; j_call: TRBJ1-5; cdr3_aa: ASSPLQVNNQPQH
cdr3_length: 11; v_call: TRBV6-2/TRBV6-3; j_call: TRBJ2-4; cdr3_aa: ASSGTSNLIQY
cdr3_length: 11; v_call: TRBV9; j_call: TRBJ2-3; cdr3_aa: ASGTSGSDTQY
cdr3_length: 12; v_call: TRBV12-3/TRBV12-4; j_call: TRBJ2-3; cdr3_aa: ASSLTLSTDTQY
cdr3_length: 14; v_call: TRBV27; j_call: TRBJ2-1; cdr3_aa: ASSLRAGLQRNEQF
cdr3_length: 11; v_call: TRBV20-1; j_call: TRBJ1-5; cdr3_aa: SALGQGNQPQH
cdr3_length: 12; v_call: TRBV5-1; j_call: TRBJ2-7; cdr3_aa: ASSLAGRVYEQY
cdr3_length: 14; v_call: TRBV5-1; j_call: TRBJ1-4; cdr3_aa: ASSLGDTTRSEKLF
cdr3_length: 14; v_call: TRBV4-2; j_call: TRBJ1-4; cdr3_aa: ASSQDPGATNEKLF
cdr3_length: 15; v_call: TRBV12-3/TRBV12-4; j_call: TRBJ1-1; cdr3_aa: ASSPRPGQGVNTEAF